The rows below give T cell receptor beta chains drawn from one sample of a study of T cells in Graves' hyperthyroidism and ophthalmopathy. TCRdb reprocessed the multiplex PCR reads with MiXCR, giving one entry per CDR3 protein. The data show about 840,000 distinct CDR3 sequences, more than 30% seen once. The specimen was blood. The receptors shown here come from a man between 18 and 35 years old with Graves' hyperthyroidism. Each CDR3 is given with its conserved first and last residue. D genes are given only for firm matches. Size is stated for part of the rows, as once, few or many counts, or as a class when the clone is expanded.

CDR3nt: TGTGCCACCGGGACTCAGCCCCAGCATTTT
CDR3aa: CATGTQPQHF
d_gene: NA
j_gene: TRBJ1-5
v_gene: TRBV10-3
abundance: NA

CDR3nt: TGTGCCAGCAGCTTAGATTTCCAGGTTGAAGCTTTCTTT
CDR3aa: CASSLDFQVEAFF
d_gene: NA
j_gene: TRBJ1-1
v_gene: TRBV7-9
abundance: NA

CDR3nt: TGTGCCAGCAGTCTGACAGTCACCGGGAGGACGGAGACCCAGTACTTC
CDR3aa: CASSLTVTGRTETQYF
d_gene: TRBD2
j_gene: TRBJ2-5
v_gene: TRBV5-6
abundance: NA

CDR3nt: TGCAGCTTGGAGGGCGTCGAGGGCTACACCTTC
CDR3aa: CSLEGVEGYTF
d_gene: NA
j_gene: TRBJ1-2
v_gene: TRBV29-1
abundance: NA

CDR3nt: TGTGCCAGCAGCCCCCGGGACAGGGACTACGAGCAGTACTTC
CDR3aa: CASSPRDRDYEQYF
d_gene: TRBD1
j_gene: TRBJ2-7
v_gene: TRBV4-2
abundance: many

CDR3nt: TGTGCCACCAGTGCGGTCAGTTCAGATACGCAGTATTTT
CDR3aa: CATSAVSSDTQYF
d_gene: NA
j_gene: TRBJ2-3
v_gene: TRBV24-1
abundance: NA

CDR3nt: TGTGCCAGCAGCCTGGACAGGAGGGATCAGCCCCAGCATTTT
CDR3aa: CASSLDRRDQPQHF
d_gene: TRBD1
j_gene: TRBJ1-5
v_gene: TRBV7-8
abundance: many

CDR3nt: TGCAGCTTTCAGGCGCTCGGAGCTTTCTTT
CDR3aa: CSFQALGAFF
d_gene: NA
j_gene: TRBJ1-1
v_gene: TRBV29-1
abundance: NA

CDR3nt: TGTGCCACCATACCCGGGACCGTGAACACCGGGGAGCTGTTCTTT
CDR3aa: CATIPGTVNTGELFF
d_gene: NA
j_gene: TRBJ2-2
v_gene: TRBV7-9
abundance: NA

CDR3nt: TGCAGTGCTAACCGGGACAGGGACCAAGAGACCCAGTACTTC
CDR3aa: CSANRDRDQETQYF
d_gene: TRBD1
j_gene: TRBJ2-5
v_gene: TRBV20-1
abundance: few

CDR3nt: TGTGCCAGCAGCCAAGATTGGACAGGACAAGAGACCCAGTACTTC
CDR3aa: CASSQDWTGQETQYF
d_gene: TRBD1
j_gene: TRBJ2-5
v_gene: TRBV4-2
abundance: many

CDR3nt: TGTGCCAGTAGTGACAGCCAGGATTCACCCCTCCACTTT
CDR3aa: CASSDSQDSPLHF
d_gene: NA
j_gene: TRBJ1-6
v_gene: TRBV19
abundance: many

CDR3nt: TGTGCCAGCACCAGGGAAGCCCAAGAGACCCAGTACTTC
CDR3aa: CASTREAQETQYF
d_gene: NA
j_gene: TRBJ2-5
v_gene: TRBV2
abundance: NA

CDR3nt: TGTGCCAGCAGCCAAGAGGCCTTAGCGCCCGCGAACACCGGGGAGCTGTTTTTT
CDR3aa: CASSQEALAPANTGELFF
d_gene: NA
j_gene: TRBJ2-2
v_gene: TRBV7-9
abundance: NA

CDR3nt: TGCAGTGCTAGCCAGGCCGACCCAGAGACCCAGTACTTC
CDR3aa: CSASQADPETQYF
d_gene: NA
j_gene: TRBJ2-5
v_gene: TRBV20-1
abundance: NA

CDR3nt: TGTGCCAGCAGCTCCCGCAGGAGGACTGAAGCTTTCTTT
CDR3aa: CASSSRRRTEAFF
d_gene: NA
j_gene: TRBJ1-1
v_gene: TRBV13
abundance: few

CDR3nt: TGTGCCAGCAGCGGACAGCATTACGAGCAGTACTTC
CDR3aa: CASSGQHYEQYF
d_gene: NA
j_gene: TRBJ2-7
v_gene: TRBV14
abundance: NA

CDR3nt: TGCGCCAGCAGCCACAACCGGGACCGAAATCAGCCCCAGCATTTT
CDR3aa: CASSHNRDRNQPQHF
d_gene: NA
j_gene: TRBJ1-5
v_gene: TRBV4-1
abundance: few

CDR3nt: TGCGCCAGCAGCCAAGATGTCCGGGCGGGGGCCAACGTCCTGACTTTC
CDR3aa: CASSQDVRAGANVLTF
d_gene: NA
j_gene: TRBJ2-6
v_gene: TRBV4-1
abundance: NA

CDR3nt: TGTGCCAGCAGCCAAGTAGGACGAGGGAAACGGGAGACCCAGTACTTC
CDR3aa: CASSQVGRGKRETQYF
d_gene: NA
j_gene: TRBJ2-5
v_gene: TRBV14
abundance: few

CDR3nt: TGTGCCAGCAGTTCCAACTTAGCAGTTTACCAAGAGACCCAGTACTTC
CDR3aa: CASSSNLAVYQETQYF
d_gene: NA
j_gene: TRBJ2-5
v_gene: TRBV14
abundance: NA

CDR3nt: TGCAGTGCTAGAGACAGCGAGACCCAGTACTTC
CDR3aa: CSARDSETQYF
d_gene: NA
j_gene: TRBJ2-5
v_gene: TRBV20-1
abundance: many

CDR3nt: TGTGCCAGCAGCTTAGTTGCAGGGGGCCTTTCACCCCTCCACTTT
CDR3aa: CASSLVAGGLSPLHF
d_gene: TRBD1
j_gene: TRBJ1-6
v_gene: TRBV7-2
abundance: NA

CDR3nt: TGCAGCGTTGACGGGGGAACTGAAGCTTTCTTT
CDR3aa: CSVDGGTEAFF
d_gene: NA
j_gene: TRBJ1-1
v_gene: TRBV29-1
abundance: many

CDR3nt: TGCAGCGCTAGGGATAAGGGCATCCCCCAAGAGACCCAGTACTTC
CDR3aa: CSARDKGIPQETQYF
d_gene: NA
j_gene: TRBJ2-5
v_gene: TRBV29-1
abundance: many

CDR3nt: TGTGCCAGTACCCGAAGGTCAGGGGGATTCGGCACTGAAGCTTTCTTT
CDR3aa: CASTRRSGGFGTEAFF
d_gene: TRBD1
j_gene: TRBJ1-1
v_gene: TRBV19
abundance: many

CDR3nt: TGTGCCAGCAGCTCCCCTGGCCGGCCCCTTTACGAGCAGTACTTC
CDR3aa: CASSSPGRPLYEQYF
d_gene: NA
j_gene: TRBJ2-7
v_gene: TRBV7-9
abundance: few

CDR3nt: TGCGCCAGCAGCCAAGATAGCTTTAGGGGGGAGACCCAGTACTTC
CDR3aa: CASSQDSFRGETQYF
d_gene: NA
j_gene: TRBJ2-5
v_gene: TRBV7-9
abundance: NA

CDR3nt: TGTGCCAGCAGTTTACCGCAGGGCGGTCAGCCCCAGCATTTT
CDR3aa: CASSLPQGGQPQHF
d_gene: NA
j_gene: TRBJ1-5
v_gene: TRBV12-3/TRBV12-4
abundance: few

CDR3nt: TGCAGCGTTGTTCTAGCGGGGACAGCTGAAGCTTTCTTT
CDR3aa: CSVVLAGTAEAFF
d_gene: TRBD1
j_gene: TRBJ1-1
v_gene: TRBV29-1
abundance: once

CDR3nt: TGTGCTAGCAGCTTAGCGCGGAATCCCAAAGAGACCCAGTACTTC
CDR3aa: CASSLARNPKETQYF
d_gene: NA
j_gene: TRBJ2-5
v_gene: TRBV7-7
abundance: few

CDR3nt: TGTGCCAGTAGTATAGAGGGGGACCGGACACAGACCCAGTACTTC
CDR3aa: CASSIEGDRTQTQYF
d_gene: NA
j_gene: TRBJ2-5
v_gene: TRBV19
abundance: few

CDR3nt: TGCGGTGCTCAGAAGGACGGCTACGAGCAGTACTTC
CDR3aa: CGAQKDGYEQYF
d_gene: NA
j_gene: TRBJ2-7
v_gene: TRBV20-1
abundance: NA

CDR3nt: TGCAGCGTCATTTGGGGGAAAGGGTACGAGCAGTACTTC
CDR3aa: CSVIWGKGYEQYF
d_gene: NA
j_gene: TRBJ2-7
v_gene: TRBV29-1
abundance: many

CDR3nt: TGCAGTGCTGACCGACAGCGGGAATACTATGGCTACACCTTC
CDR3aa: CSADRQREYYGYTF
d_gene: NA
j_gene: TRBJ1-2
v_gene: TRBV20-1
abundance: many

CDR3nt: TGTGCCAGCAGTTATACAGTCGGTGAAGCTTTCTTT
CDR3aa: CASSYTVGEAFF
d_gene: NA
j_gene: TRBJ1-1
v_gene: TRBV28
abundance: NA

CDR3nt: TGTGCCAGCAGTGACAAAACAGGGCGCGGCTATGGCTACACCTTC
CDR3aa: CASSDKTGRGYGYTF
d_gene: NA
j_gene: TRBJ1-2
v_gene: TRBV6-5
abundance: few

CDR3nt: TGTGCCAGCAGCTTAGGTGATCTAAGCAATCAGCCCCAGCATTTT
CDR3aa: CASSLGDLSNQPQHF
d_gene: NA
j_gene: TRBJ1-5
v_gene: TRBV11-2
abundance: few

CDR3nt: TGTGCCATCAGGCGCGCACAGGGTCACACAGATACGCAGTATTTT
CDR3aa: CAIRRAQGHTDTQYF
d_gene: NA
j_gene: TRBJ2-3
v_gene: TRBV10-3
abundance: few

CDR3nt: TGTGCCAGCAGCTTGGGACAGGGGGGTCCGACTAATGAAAAACTGTTTTTT
CDR3aa: CASSLGQGGPTNEKLFF
d_gene: TRBD1
j_gene: TRBJ1-4
v_gene: TRBV7-9
abundance: NA

CDR3nt: TGCAGCGTTGAAGAAGGCGATACGCAGTATTTT
CDR3aa: CSVEEGDTQYF
d_gene: NA
j_gene: TRBJ2-3
v_gene: TRBV29-1
abundance: few

CDR3nt: TGTGCCAGCAGCTTAGGCCTTGTAGGGCGCGAGCAGTACTTC
CDR3aa: CASSLGLVGREQYF
d_gene: NA
j_gene: TRBJ2-7
v_gene: TRBV13
abundance: few

CDR3nt: TGCGCCAGCAGCTTGGCCAACAGAGGGTCACCCCTCCACTTT
CDR3aa: CASSLANRGSPLHF
d_gene: NA
j_gene: TRBJ1-6
v_gene: TRBV5-1
abundance: few

CDR3nt: TGTGCCAGCAGCTTAGGGCGGGATCGGATGGAGCATTCCGGGGAGCTGTTTTTT
CDR3aa: CASSLGRDRMEHSGELFF
d_gene: NA
j_gene: TRBJ2-2
v_gene: TRBV7-2
abundance: NA

CDR3nt: TGTGCCAGCAGCCAAGGAGTAGGGATTGGAGGCTACACCTTC
CDR3aa: CASSQGVGIGGYTF
d_gene: NA
j_gene: TRBJ1-2
v_gene: TRBV14
abundance: NA

CDR3nt: TGCGCCAGCAGTGTAACTCCGGGGCCGAAGGAAGAGCAGTACTTC
CDR3aa: CASSVTPGPKEEQYF
d_gene: NA
j_gene: TRBJ2-7
v_gene: TRBV10-2
abundance: NA

CDR3nt: TGTGCCAGCAGCCCACCCCCCCGGGATAATTCACCCCTCCACTTT
CDR3aa: CASSPPPRDNSPLHF
d_gene: NA
j_gene: TRBJ1-6
v_gene: TRBV7-9
abundance: NA

CDR3nt: TGTGCCAGCACACGGAGGACCACTGAAGCTTTCTTT
CDR3aa: CASTRRTTEAFF
d_gene: NA
j_gene: TRBJ1-1
v_gene: TRBV7-2
abundance: few

CDR3nt: TGTGCCAGTGCGGTGGGAGCGGCTTTCGATCAGCCCCAGCATTTT
CDR3aa: CASAVGAAFDQPQHF
d_gene: NA
j_gene: TRBJ1-5
v_gene: TRBV2
abundance: NA

CDR3nt: TGTGCCAGCAGTTTGTCTGAGGATCAGCCCCAGCATTTT
CDR3aa: CASSLSEDQPQHF
d_gene: NA
j_gene: TRBJ1-5
v_gene: TRBV12-3/TRBV12-4
abundance: many

CDR3nt: TGCGCCAGCGGGGGGCGGGGGAACACCATATATTTT
CDR3aa: CASGGRGNTIYF
d_gene: NA
j_gene: TRBJ1-3
v_gene: TRBV5-1
abundance: NA

CDR3nt: TGTGCCAGTCAGGACAGGGGAAAACTGTTTTTT
CDR3aa: CASQDRGKLFF
d_gene: TRBD1
j_gene: TRBJ1-4
v_gene: TRBV19
abundance: many

CDR3nt: TGTGCCAGCTACACTGGGGCCAACGTCCTGACTTTC
CDR3aa: CASYTGANVLTF
d_gene: NA
j_gene: TRBJ2-6
v_gene: TRBV11-2
abundance: many

CDR3nt: TGTGCCAGCAGGCCTACAGGGGGCGGTCAGCCCCAGTACTTC
CDR3aa: CASRPTGGGQPQYF
d_gene: TRBD1
j_gene: TRBJ2-5
v_gene: TRBV12-3/TRBV12-4
abundance: NA

CDR3nt: TGTGCCAGCAGACAGGTTCTAAACACCGGGGAGCTGTTTTTT
CDR3aa: CASRQVLNTGELFF
d_gene: NA
j_gene: TRBJ2-2
v_gene: TRBV12-3/TRBV12-4
abundance: few